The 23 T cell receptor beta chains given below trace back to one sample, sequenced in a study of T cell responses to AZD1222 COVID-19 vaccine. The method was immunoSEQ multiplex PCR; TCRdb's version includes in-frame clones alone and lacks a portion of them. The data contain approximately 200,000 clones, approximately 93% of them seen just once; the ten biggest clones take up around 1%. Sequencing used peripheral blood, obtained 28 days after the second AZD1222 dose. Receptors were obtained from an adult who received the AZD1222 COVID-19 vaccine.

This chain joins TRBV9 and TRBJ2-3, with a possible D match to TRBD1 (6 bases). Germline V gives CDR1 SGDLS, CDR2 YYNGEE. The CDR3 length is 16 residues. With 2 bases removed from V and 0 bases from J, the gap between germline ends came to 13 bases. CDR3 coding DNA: TGTGCCAGCAGCGTTGGCCCCGGACAGAGCACAGATACGCAGTATTTT. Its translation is CASSVGPGQSTDTQYF.

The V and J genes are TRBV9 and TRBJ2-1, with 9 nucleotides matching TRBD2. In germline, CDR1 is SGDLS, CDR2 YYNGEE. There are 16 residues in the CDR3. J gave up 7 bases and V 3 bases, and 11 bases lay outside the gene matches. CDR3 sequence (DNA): TGTGCCAGCAGCGGGCCCCGCGGGGGGGCGGGAAATGAGCAGTTCTTC. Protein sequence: CASSGPRGGAGNEQFF.

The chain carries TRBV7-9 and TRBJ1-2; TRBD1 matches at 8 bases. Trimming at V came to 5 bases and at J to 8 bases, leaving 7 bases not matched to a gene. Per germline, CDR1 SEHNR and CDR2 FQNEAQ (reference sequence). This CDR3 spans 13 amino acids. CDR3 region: CASSGGTGGGYTF. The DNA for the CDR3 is TGTGCCAGCAGCGGAGGGACAGGAGGCGGCTACACCTTC.

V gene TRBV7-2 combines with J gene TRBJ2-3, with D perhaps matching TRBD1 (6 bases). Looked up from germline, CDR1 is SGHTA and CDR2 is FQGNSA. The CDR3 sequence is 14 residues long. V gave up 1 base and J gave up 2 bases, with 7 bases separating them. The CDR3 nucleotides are TGTGCCAGCAGCTTAGGGACAGCCACAGATACGCAGTATTTT. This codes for CASSLGTATDTQYF.

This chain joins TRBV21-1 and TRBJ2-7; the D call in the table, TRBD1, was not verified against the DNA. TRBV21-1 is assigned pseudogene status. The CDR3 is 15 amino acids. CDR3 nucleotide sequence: TGTGCCAGCAGCACTCGGGACAGGGGGCTATACGAGCAGTACTTC. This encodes CASSTRDRGLYEQYF.

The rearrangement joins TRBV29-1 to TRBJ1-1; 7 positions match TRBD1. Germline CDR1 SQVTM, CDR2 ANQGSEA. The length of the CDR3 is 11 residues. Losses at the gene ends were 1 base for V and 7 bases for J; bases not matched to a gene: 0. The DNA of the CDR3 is TGCAGCGTTGAAGGGACAGGTGAAGCTTTCTTT. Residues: CSVEGTGEAFF. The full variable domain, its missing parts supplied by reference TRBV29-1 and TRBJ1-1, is SAVISQKPSRDICQRGTSLTIQCQVDSQVTMMFWYRQQPGQSLTLIATANQGSEATYESGFVIDKFPISRPNLTFSTLTVSNMSPEDSSIYLCSVEGTGEAFFGQGTRLTVV.

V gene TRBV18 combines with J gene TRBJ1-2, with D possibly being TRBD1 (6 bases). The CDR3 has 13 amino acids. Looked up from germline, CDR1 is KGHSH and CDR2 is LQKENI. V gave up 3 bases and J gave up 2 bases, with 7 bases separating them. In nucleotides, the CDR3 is TGTGCCAGCTCACCTCAGGGGAACTATGGCTACACCTTC. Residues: CASSPQGNYGYTF.

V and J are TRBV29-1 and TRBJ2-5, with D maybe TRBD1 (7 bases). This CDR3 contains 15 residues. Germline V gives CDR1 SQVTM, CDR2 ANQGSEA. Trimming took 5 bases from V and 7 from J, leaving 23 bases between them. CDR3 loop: CSVSGGTAPWGTQYF. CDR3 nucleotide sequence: TGCAGCGTTTCCGGCGGGACAGCGCCGTGGGGGACCCAGTACTTC.

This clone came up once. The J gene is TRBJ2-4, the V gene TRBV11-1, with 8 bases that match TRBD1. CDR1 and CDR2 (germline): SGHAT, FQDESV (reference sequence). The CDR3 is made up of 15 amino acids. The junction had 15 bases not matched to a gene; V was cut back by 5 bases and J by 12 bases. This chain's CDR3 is CASSPGTGLQFDQYF. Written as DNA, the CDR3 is TGTGCCAGCAGCCCTGGGACAGGCCTTCAATTCGATCAGTACTTC.

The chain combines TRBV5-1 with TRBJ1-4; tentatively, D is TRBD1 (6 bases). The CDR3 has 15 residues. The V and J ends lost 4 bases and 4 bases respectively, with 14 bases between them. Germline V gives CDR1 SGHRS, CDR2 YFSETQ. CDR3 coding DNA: TGCGCCAGCAGCCGGAACAGGGAGGATAATGAAAAACTGTTTTTT. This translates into CASSRNREDNEKLFF.

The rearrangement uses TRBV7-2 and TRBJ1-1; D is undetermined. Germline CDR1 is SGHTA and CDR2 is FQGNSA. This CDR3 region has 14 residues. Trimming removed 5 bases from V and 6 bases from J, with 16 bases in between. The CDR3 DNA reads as TGTGCCAGCAGCCTGGGGTGGGAGGGCGCTGAAGCTTTCTTT. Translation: CASSLGWEGAEAFF.

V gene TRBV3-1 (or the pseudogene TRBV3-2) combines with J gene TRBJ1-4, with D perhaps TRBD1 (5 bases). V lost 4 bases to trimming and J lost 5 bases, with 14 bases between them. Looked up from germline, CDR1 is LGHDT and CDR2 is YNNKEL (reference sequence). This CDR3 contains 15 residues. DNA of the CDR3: TGTGCCAGCAGCCCCTCACAGGTCCGAAATGAAAAACTGTTTTTT. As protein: CASSPSQVRNEKLFF.

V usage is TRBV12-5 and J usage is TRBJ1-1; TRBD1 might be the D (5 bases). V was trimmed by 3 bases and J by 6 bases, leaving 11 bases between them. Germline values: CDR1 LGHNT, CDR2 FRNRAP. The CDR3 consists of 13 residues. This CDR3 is CASGLVRGAEAFF. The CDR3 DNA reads TGTGCTAGTGGTTTAGTGCGGGGGGCTGAAGCTTTCTTT.

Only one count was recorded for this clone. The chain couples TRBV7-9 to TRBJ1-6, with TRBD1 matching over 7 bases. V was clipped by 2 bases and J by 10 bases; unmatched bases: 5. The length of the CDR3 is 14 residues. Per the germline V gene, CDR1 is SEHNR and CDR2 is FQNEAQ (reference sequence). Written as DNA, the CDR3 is TGTGCCAGCAGCTTAACAGGGGAGGGCTCACCCCTCCACTTT. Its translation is CASSLTGEGSPLHF.

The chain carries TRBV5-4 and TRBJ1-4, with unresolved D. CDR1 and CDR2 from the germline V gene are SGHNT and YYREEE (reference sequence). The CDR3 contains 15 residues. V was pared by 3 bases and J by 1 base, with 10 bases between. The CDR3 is CASSSPGQTNEKLFF. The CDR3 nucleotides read TGTGCCAGCAGCTCGCCAGGCCAAACTAATGAAAAACTGTTTTTT.

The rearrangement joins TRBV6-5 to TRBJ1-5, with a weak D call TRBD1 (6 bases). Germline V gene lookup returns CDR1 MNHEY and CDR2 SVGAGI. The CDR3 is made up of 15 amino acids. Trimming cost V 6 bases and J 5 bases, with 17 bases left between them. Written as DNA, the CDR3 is TGTGCCAGCAGATCAATGGGGGCGAGGGATCAGCCCCAGCATTTT. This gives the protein CASRSMGARDQPQHF.

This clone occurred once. For the CDR3, the DNA is TGTGCCAGCTCACCACCGTATAGCGGGGGGGCAGATACGCAGTATTTT. This gives the protein CASSPPYSGGADTQYF. V is TRBV18 and J is TRBJ2-3; 11 nucleotides line up with TRBD2. Per the germline V gene, CDR1 is KGHSH and CDR2 is LQKENI. V dropped 0 bases and J dropped 4; count of bases not matched to a gene: 3. The CDR3 totals 16 residues. The variable domain in full, with the rest retrieved from reference TRBV18 and TRBJ2-3, is NAGVMQNPRHLVRRRGQEARLRCSPMKGHSHVYWYRQLPEEGLKFMVYLQKENIIDESGMPKERFSAEFPKEGPSILRIQQVVRGDSAAYFCASSPPYSGGADTQYFGPGTRLTVL.

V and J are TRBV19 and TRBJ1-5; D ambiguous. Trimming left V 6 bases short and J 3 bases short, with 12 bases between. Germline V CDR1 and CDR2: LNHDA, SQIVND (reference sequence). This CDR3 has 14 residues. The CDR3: CASRDVLSNQPQHF. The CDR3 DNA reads TGTGCCAGTAGGGACGTCCTTTCCAATCAGCCCCAGCATTTT.

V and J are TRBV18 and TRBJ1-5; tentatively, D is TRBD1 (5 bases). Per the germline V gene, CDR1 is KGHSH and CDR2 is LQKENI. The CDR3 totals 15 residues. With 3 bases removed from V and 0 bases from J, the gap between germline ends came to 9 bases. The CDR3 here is CASSPDTNSNQPQHF. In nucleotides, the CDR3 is TGTGCCAGCTCACCGGACACTAATAGCAATCAGCCCCAGCATTTT.

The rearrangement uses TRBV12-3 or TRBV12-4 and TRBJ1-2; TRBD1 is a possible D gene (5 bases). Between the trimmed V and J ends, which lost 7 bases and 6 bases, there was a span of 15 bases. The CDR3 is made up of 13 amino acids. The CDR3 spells CASTLGGGNGYTF. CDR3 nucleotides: TGTGCCAGCACCCTGGGCGGGGGAAATGGCTACACCTTC.

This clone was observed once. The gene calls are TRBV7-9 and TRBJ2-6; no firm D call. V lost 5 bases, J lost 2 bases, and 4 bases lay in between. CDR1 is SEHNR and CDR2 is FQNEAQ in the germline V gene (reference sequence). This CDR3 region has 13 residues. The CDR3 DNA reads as TGTGCCAGCAGCCCCACTGGGGCCAACGTCCTGACTTTC. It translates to CASSPTGANVLTF.

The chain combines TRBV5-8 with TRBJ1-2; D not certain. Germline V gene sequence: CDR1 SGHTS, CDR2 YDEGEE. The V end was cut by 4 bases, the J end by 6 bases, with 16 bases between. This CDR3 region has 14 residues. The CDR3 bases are TGTGCCAGCAGCCGTGGAACGCCAACTAATGGCTACACCTTC. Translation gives CASSRGTPTNGYTF.

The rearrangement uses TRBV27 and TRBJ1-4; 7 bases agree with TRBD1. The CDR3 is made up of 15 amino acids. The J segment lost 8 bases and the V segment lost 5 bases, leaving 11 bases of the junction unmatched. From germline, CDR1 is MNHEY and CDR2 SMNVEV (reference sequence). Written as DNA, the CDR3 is TGTGCCAGCAGTATTGACAGGTCAGGGGGAGAAAAACTGTTTTTT. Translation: CASSIDRSGGEKLFF.